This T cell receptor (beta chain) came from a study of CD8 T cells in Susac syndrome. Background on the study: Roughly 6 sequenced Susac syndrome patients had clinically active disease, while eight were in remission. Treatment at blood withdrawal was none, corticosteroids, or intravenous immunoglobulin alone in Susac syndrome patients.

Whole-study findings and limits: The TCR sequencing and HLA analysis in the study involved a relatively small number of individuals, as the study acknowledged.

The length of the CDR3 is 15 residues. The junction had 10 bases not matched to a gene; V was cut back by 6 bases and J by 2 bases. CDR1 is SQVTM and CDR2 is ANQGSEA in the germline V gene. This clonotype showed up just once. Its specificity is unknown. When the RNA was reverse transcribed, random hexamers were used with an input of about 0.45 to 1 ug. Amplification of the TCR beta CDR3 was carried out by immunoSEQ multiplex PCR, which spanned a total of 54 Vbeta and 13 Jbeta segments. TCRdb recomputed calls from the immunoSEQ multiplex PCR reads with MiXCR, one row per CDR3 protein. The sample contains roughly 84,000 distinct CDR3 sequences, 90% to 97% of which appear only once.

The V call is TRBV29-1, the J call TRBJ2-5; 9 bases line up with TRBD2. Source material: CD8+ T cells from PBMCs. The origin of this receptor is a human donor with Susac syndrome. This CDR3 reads CSVGLASEFQETQYF. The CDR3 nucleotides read TGCAGCGTGGGACTAGCATCTGAATTTCAAGAGACCCAGTACTTC. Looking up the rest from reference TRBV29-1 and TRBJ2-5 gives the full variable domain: SAVISQKPSRDICQRGTSLTIQCQVDSQVTMMFWYRQQPGQSLTLIATANQGSEATYESGFVIDKFPISRPNLTFSTLTVSNMSPEDSSIYLCSVGLASEFQETQYFGPGTRLLVL.